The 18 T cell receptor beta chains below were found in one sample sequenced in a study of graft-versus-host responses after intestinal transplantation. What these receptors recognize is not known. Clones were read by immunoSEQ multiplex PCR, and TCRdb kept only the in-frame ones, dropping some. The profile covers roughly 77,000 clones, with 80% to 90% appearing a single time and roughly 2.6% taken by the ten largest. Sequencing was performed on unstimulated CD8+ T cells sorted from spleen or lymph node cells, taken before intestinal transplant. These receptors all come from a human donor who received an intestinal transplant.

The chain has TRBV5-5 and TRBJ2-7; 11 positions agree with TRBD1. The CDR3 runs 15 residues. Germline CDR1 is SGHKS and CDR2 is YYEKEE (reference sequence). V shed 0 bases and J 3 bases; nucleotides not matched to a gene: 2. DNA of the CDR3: TGTGCCAGCAGCTTGGGGGGACAGGGGGACTACGAGCAGTACTTC. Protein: CASSLGGQGDYEQYF.

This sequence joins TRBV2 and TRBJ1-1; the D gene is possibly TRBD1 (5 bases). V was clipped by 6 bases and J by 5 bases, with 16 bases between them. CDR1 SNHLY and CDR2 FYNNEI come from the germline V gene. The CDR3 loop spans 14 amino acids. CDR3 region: CASRLAGFGTEAFF. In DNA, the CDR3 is TGTGCCAGCAGGCTCGCAGGGTTCGGGACTGAAGCTTTCTTT. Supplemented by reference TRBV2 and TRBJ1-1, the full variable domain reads EPEVTQTPSHQVTQMGQEVILRCVPISNHLYFYWYRQILGQKVEFLVSFYNNEISEKSEIFDDQFSVERPDGSNFTLKIRSTKLEDSAMYFCASRLAGFGTEAFFGQGTRLTVV.

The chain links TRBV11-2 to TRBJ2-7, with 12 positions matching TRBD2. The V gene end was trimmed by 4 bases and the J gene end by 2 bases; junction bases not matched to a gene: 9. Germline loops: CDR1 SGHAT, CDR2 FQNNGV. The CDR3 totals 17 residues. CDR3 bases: TGTGCCAGCAGCTCCAAAACCGGACTAGCGGGGACCTACGAGCAGTACTTC. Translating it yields CASSSKTGLAGTYEQYF.

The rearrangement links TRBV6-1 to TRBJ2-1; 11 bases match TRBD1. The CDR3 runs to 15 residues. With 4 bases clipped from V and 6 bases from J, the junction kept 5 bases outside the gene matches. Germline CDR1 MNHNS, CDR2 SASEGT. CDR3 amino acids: CASSAGTGGGNEQFF. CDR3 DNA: TGTGCCAGCAGTGCCGGGACAGGGGGTGGCAATGAGCAGTTCTTC.

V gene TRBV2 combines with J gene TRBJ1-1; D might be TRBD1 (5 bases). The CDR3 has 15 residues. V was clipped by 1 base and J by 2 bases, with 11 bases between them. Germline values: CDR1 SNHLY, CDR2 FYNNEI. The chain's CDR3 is CASSEGQGLNTEAFF. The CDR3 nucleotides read TGTGCCAGCAGTGAAGGGCAGGGCCTCAACACTGAAGCTTTCTTT.

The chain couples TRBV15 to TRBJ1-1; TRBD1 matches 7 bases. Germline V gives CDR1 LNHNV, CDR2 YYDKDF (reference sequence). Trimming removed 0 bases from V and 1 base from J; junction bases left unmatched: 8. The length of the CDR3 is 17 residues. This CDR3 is CATSRDPTDRENTEAFF. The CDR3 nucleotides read TGTGCCACCAGCAGAGATCCAACCGACAGGGAGAACACTGAAGCTTTCTTT.

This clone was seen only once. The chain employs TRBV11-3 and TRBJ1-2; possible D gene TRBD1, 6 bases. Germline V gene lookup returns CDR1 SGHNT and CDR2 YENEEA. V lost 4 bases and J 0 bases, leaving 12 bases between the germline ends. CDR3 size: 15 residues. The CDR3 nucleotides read TGTGCCAGCAGCTCCCGGGGGGCACCTAACTATGGCTACACCTTC. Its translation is CASSSRGAPNYGYTF.

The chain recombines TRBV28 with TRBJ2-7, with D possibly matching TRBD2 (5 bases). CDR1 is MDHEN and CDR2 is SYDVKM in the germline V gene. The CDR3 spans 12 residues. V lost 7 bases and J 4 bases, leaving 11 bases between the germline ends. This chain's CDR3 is CASTRGGYEQYF. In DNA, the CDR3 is TGTGCCAGCACCCGTGGAGGATACGAGCAGTACTTC.

DNA of the CDR3: TGTGCCAGCAGCTTATCGCCTAGCGGGGGTGGGGCCGGGGAGCTGTTTTTT. Protein sequence: CASSLSPSGGGAGELFF. The chain combines TRBV7-3 with TRBJ2-2, with 10 bases that match TRBD2. Trimming at V came to 2 bases and at J to 6 bases, leaving 9 bases not matched to a gene. The length of the CDR3 is 17 residues. Germline-derived CDR1 and CDR2 are SGHTA and FQGTGA.

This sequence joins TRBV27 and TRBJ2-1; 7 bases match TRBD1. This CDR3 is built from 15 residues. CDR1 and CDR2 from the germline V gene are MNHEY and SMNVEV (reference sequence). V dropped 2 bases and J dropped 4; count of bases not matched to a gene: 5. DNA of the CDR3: TGTGCCAGCAGTTTAGGGGACAGCTTGTACAATGAGCAGTTCTTC. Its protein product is CASSLGDSLYNEQFF.

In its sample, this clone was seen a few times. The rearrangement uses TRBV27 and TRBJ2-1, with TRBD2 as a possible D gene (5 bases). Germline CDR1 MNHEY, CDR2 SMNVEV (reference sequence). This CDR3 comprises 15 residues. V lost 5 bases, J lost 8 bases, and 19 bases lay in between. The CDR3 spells CASSPGMRGSDEQFF. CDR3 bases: TGTGCCAGCAGTCCCGGAATGAGAGGTAGCGATGAGCAGTTCTTC.

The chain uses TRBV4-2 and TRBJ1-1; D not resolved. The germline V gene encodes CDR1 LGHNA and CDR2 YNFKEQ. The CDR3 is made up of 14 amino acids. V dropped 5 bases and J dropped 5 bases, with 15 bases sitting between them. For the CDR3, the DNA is TGTGCCAGCAGCAGCGGGAGTGGACGAACTGAAGCTTTCTTT. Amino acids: CASSSGSGRTEAFF.

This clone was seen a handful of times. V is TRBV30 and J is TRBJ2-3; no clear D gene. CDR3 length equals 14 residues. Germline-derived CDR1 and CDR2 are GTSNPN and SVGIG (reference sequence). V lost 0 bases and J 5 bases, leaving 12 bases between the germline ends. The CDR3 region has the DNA TGTGCCTGGAGTGTACCTAGTGAGGTAGATACGCAGTATTTT. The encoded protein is CAWSVPSEVDTQYF.

The CDR3 is CASSCGRSGGSNEQFF. The DNA for the CDR3 is TGTGCCAGCAGTTGCGGTCGGAGCGGGGGCTCCAATGAGCAGTTCTTC. This chain uses TRBV28 with TRBJ2-1; 8 nucleotides align to TRBD2. Germline trimming cut 4 bases from V and 6 bases from J; bases unmatched to any gene: 11. Germline V gene sequence: CDR1 MDHEN, CDR2 SYDVKM. The CDR3 has 16 amino acids.

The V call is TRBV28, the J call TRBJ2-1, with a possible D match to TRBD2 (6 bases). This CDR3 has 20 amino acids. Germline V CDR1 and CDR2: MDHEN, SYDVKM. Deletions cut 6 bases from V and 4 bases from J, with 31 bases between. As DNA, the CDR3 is TGTGCCAGCAGGCTGCTGCAAGGGACTGGAACTAGGGGAGAGTACAATGAGCAGTTCTTC. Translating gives CASRLLQGTGTRGEYNEQFF.

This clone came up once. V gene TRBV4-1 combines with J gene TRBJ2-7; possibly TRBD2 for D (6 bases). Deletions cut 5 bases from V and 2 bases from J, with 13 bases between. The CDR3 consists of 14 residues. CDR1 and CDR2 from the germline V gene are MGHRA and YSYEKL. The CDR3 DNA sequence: TGCGCCAGCAGCTTTGGGGGGAGGCCCTACGAGCAGTACTTC. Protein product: CASSFGGRPYEQYF.

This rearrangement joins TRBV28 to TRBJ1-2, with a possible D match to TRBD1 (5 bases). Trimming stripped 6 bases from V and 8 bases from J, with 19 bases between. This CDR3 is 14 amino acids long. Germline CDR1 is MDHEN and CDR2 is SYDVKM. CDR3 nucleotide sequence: TGTGCCAGCAGCCGCCCACATACGGGGGTCGGCTACACCTTC. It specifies CASSRPHTGVGYTF.

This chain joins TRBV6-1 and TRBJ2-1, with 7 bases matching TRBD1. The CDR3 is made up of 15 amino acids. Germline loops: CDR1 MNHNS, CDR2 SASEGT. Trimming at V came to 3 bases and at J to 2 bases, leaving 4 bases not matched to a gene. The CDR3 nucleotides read TGTGCCAGCAGTGACGGGACAGTCCCCTACAATGAGCAGTTCTTC. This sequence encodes CASSDGTVPYNEQFF.